What follows are 29 T cell receptor beta chains derived from one specimen sequenced in a study of beta chain features in type 1 diabetes. The whole isolated RNA underwent reverse transcription, so sequencing captured expressed TCRB transcripts. The data were produced by immunoSEQ multiplex PCR, yet TCRdb's version contains in-frame clones alone and is incomplete. This table has fewer than 900,000 clones, about a sixth appearing once. The sequenced material came from naive CD4+ T cells from blood. The receptors come from a woman aged 18 to 35 in good health.

V gene TRBV9 combines with J gene TRBJ2-6; D remains ambiguous. V shed 4 bases and J shed 2 bases, with 13 bases lying between them. CDR3 length: 16 amino acids. Germline CDR1 is SGDLS and CDR2 is YYNGEE. The CDR3 bases are TGTGCCAGCAGCCCCCGTGAGCCGGCTGGGGCCAACGTCCTGACTTTC. Amino acids: CASSPREPAGANVLTF. Filled out from reference TRBV9 and TRBJ2-6, the complete variable domain reads DSGVTQTPKHLITATGQRVTLRCSPRSGDLSVYWYQQSLDQGLQFLIQYYNGEERAKGNILERFSAQQFPDLHSELNLSSLELGDSALYFCASSPREPAGANVLTFGAGSRLTVL.

The rearrangement joins TRBV6-5 to TRBJ1-5; D uncertain. The germline CDR1 and CDR2 sequences are MNHEY and SVGAGI. V gave up 0 bases and J gave up 4 bases, with 7 bases separating them. The CDR3 contains 14 residues. This chain's CDR3 is CASSYSDFNQPQHF. CDR3 nucleotide sequence: TGTGCCAGCAGTTACTCTGACTTTAATCAGCCCCAGCATTTT.

This chain uses TRBV19 with TRBJ1-2, with 8 bases identical to TRBD1. Germline trimming cut 4 bases from V and 4 bases from J; bases unmatched to any gene: 2. CDR1 LNHDA and CDR2 SQIVND come from the germline V gene (reference sequence). The CDR3 consists of 13 residues. The CDR3 nucleotides read TGTGCCAGTAGTAGGGACAGGAGCTATGGCTACACCTTC. Protein: CASSRDRSYGYTF.

This clone occurred a few times. Compared with germline, one end of the junction differs, possibly owing to a read error. The chain links TRBV4-2 to TRBJ2-4; perhaps TRBD2 as D (6 bases). This CDR3 contains 13 residues. The germline V gene encodes CDR1 LGHNA and CDR2 YNFKEQ. The CDR3 protein is CASSQDRGGAQFF. The CDR3 DNA sequence: TGTGCCAGCAGCCAAGATCGTGGAGGGGCTCAATTCTTC.

The chain joins TRBV6-6 to TRBJ2-7, with D tentatively TRBD2 (5 bases). The germline V and J ends were trimmed by 10 bases and 2 bases, with 12 bases remaining between them. The CDR3 is 12 residues long. Germline-derived CDR1 and CDR2 are MNHNY and SVGAGI (reference sequence). CDR3 loop: CATGSKTYEQYF. The CDR3 DNA is TGTGCCACGGGGTCCAAAACCTACGAGCAGTACTTC.

The V gene is TRBV28, the J gene TRBJ2-7; D possibly corresponds to TRBD2 (6 bases). Germline CDR1 reads MDHEN; CDR2 reads SYDVKM. V lost 3 bases and J lost 4, with 13 bases in between. CDR3 length: 14 residues. The CDR3: CASSFGGSAYEQYF. In nucleotides, the CDR3 is TGTGCCAGCAGTTTTGGAGGGAGCGCGTACGAGCAGTACTTC.

The genes are TRBV18 and TRBJ2-1, with 15 bases lining up with TRBD2. Trimming removed 3 bases from V and 9 bases from J; junction bases left unmatched: 3. The CDR3 length is 15 residues. CDR1 KGHSH and CDR2 LQKENI come from the germline V gene. The CDR3 sequence: CASSPGTSGRFEQFF. DNA for the CDR3: TGTGCCAGCTCACCCGGGACTAGCGGGAGGTTTGAGCAGTTCTTC.

This chain uses TRBV10-3 with TRBJ2-2; D gene ambiguous. V gave up 0 bases and J gave up 6 bases, with 8 bases separating them. Germline CDR1 and CDR2: ENHRY and SYGVKD. The CDR3 runs 14 residues. CDR3 amino acids: CAISESTPPGELFF. CDR3 DNA: TGTGCCATCAGTGAGTCAACCCCCCCCGGGGAGCTGTTTTTT.

This chain links TRBV19 with TRBJ2-4, with a weak D call TRBD1 (6 bases). The CDR3 contains 15 residues. In germline, CDR1 is LNHDA, CDR2 SQIVND (reference sequence). Trimming cost V 4 bases and J 7 bases, with 17 bases left between them. The CDR3 loop reads CASSNSHGQQNIQYF. For the CDR3, the DNA is TGTGCCAGTAGTAACAGCCACGGACAGCAGAACATTCAGTACTTC.

This clone has more than one count but fewer than ten. The chain has TRBV4-2 and TRBJ2-5; D is unresolved. This CDR3 is built from 12 residues. CDR1 LGHNA and CDR2 YNFKEQ come from the germline V gene. Trimming shortened V by 1 base and J by 9 bases, and 9 bases separated the two germline ends. The CDR3 loop is CASSQGLSAQYF. The CDR3 DNA is TGTGCCAGCAGCCAAGGTTTATCGGCCCAGTACTTC.

This sequence joins TRBV5-4 and TRBJ2-2; TRBD1 agrees at 10 bases. The CDR3 is made up of 15 amino acids. Germline CDR1 and CDR2: SGHNT and YYREEE (reference sequence). V gave up 0 bases and J gave up 6 bases; unmatched junction bases: 2. The CDR3: CASSLGGQGSGELFF. The CDR3 DNA reads TGTGCCAGCAGCTTGGGGGGACAGGGGTCCGGGGAGCTGTTTTTT.

The chain links TRBV7-8 to TRBJ2-7; TRBD1 matches 9 bases. The V and J ends lost 6 bases and 4 bases, in that order; junction bases with no gene match: 4. Looked up from germline, CDR1 is SGHVS and CDR2 is FQNEAQ. This CDR3 is 13 amino acids long. In nucleotides, the CDR3 is TGTGCCAGCAGGAAGACAGGGGGATACGAGCAGTACTTC. As protein: CASRKTGGYEQYF. The whole variable domain, remainder taken from reference TRBV7-8 and TRBJ2-7, is GAGVSQSPRYKVAKRGQDVALRCDPISGHVSLFWYQQALGQGPEFLTYFQNEAQLDKSGLPSDRFFAERPEGSVSTLKIQRTQQEDSAVYLCASRKTGGYEQYFGPGTRLTVT.

This clone came up a few times. The genes are TRBV19 and TRBJ1-3, with D maybe TRBD1 (5 bases). This CDR3 is built from 15 residues. V dropped 5 bases and J dropped 1 base, with 12 bases sitting between them. Per germline, CDR1 LNHDA and CDR2 SQIVND (reference sequence). In nucleotides, the CDR3 is TGTGCCAGTAGTCTACAGGCGTTTTCTGGAAACACCATATATTTT. This sequence encodes CASSLQAFSGNTIYF.

This clone was seen a handful of times. V usage is TRBV7-2 and J usage is TRBJ2-3; 7 positions agree with TRBD2. The CDR3 contains 14 residues. The J segment lost 4 bases and the V segment lost 0 bases, leaving 1 base of the junction unmatched. Germline CDR1 SGHTA, CDR2 FQGNSA. The CDR3: CASSLALAADTQYF. CDR3 nucleotides: TGTGCCAGCAGCTTAGCCCTAGCGGCAGATACGCAGTATTTT. Together with reference TRBV7-2 and TRBJ2-3, the CDR3 gives the full variable domain: GAGVSQSPSNKVTEKGKDVELRCDPISGHTALYWYRQSLGQGLEFLIYFQGNSAPDKSGLPSDRFSAERTGGSVSTLTIQRTQQEDSAVYLCASSLALAADTQYFGPGTRLTVL.

Worth noting for this clone: Within the sample, other DNA sequences also encode this same CDR3. The V call is TRBV11-2, the J call TRBJ1-5, with D hard to call. Per the germline V gene, CDR1 is SGHAT and CDR2 is FQNNGV. Deletions cut 1 base from V and 4 bases from J, with 5 bases between. The CDR3 totals 13 residues. CDR3 sequence reads: CASSLAGNQPQHF. CDR3 in DNA: TGTGCCAGCAGCTTAGCGGGGAATCAGCCCCAGCATTTT.

This rearrangement joins TRBV6-1 to TRBJ2-1, with D possibly being TRBD1 (6 bases). This CDR3 is 11 amino acids long. Deletions cut 11 bases from V and 8 bases from J, with 13 bases between. Germline loops: CDR1 MNHNS, CDR2 SASEGT. The DNA of the CDR3 is TGTGCCTCCACAGGGTTGGATGAGCAGTTCTTC. Encoded protein: CASTGLDEQFF.

This clone has only a few counts. The chain joins TRBV19 to TRBJ2-1, with D tentatively TRBD2 (6 bases). V lost 5 bases and J lost 8, with 19 bases in between. This CDR3 contains 15 residues. CDR1 LNHDA and CDR2 SQIVND come from the germline V gene (reference sequence). Here the CDR3 DNA reads TGTGCCAGTAGTCTTCGGGTTCCAATAGCGGATGAGCAGTTCTTC. Its protein product is CASSLRVPIADEQFF.

A few counts support this clone. Other DNA sequences in this specimen translate into the identical CDR3. The chain has TRBV7-8 and TRBJ1-1; D is undetermined. Germline V gene lookup returns CDR1 SGHVS and CDR2 FQNEAQ. Trimming removed 5 bases from V and 0 bases from J, with 7 bases in between. The CDR3 loop spans 13 amino acids. The CDR3 DNA reads TGTGCCAGCAGCCTGACGGTGAACACTGAAGCTTTCTTT. Residues: CASSLTVNTEAFF.

The chain carries TRBV9 and TRBJ2-2, with D tentatively TRBD1 (6 bases). The germline V gene encodes CDR1 SGDLS and CDR2 YYNGEE. The V and J ends lost 0 bases and 7 bases respectively, with 22 bases between them. CDR3 length: 18 amino acids. Written as DNA, the CDR3 is TGTGCCAGCAGCGTAGAGGACAGCTCGAGGCTAGATGTCGGGGAGCTGTTTTTT. It specifies CASSVEDSSRLDVGELFF.

This chain connects TRBV5-4 to TRBJ2-5; D gene uncertain. With 0 bases removed from V and 4 bases from J, the gap between germline ends came to 10 bases. CDR1 is SGHNT, CDR2 YYREEE, per germline (reference sequence). The length of the CDR3 is 14 residues. CDR3 in DNA: TGTGCCAGCAGCTTGGTGGGCGGATCAGAGACCCAGTACTTC. Protein: CASSLVGGSETQYF.

This clone was seen only a few times. This sequence joins TRBV20-1 and TRBJ2-5; D unresolved. CDR3 length: 11 residues. Trimming shortened V by 5 bases and J by 1 base, and 5 bases separated the two germline ends. Germline CDR1 reads DFQATT; CDR2 reads SNEGSKA (reference sequence). In DNA, the CDR3 is TGCAGTGCTGACCTCCAAGAGACCCAGTACTTC. It yields the protein CSADLQETQYF.

The chain has TRBV19 and TRBJ2-7, with TRBD2 identical over 7 bases. J was trimmed by 0 bases and V by 4 bases; bases with no gene match: 3. Germline loops: CDR1 LNHDA, CDR2 SQIVND (reference sequence). The CDR3 is 14 residues long. CDR3 in amino acids: CASSTTSDSYEQYF. In nucleotides, the CDR3 is TGTGCCAGTAGTACAACTAGCGACTCCTACGAGCAGTACTTC. The complete variable domain, with remaining parts taken from reference TRBV19 and TRBJ2-7, reads DGGITQSPKYLFRKEGQNVTLSCEQNLNHDAMYWYRQDPGQGLRLIYYSQIVNDFQKGDIAEGYSVSREKKESFPLTVTSAQKNPTAFYLCASSTTSDSYEQYFGPGTRLTVT.

This clone was seen a handful of times. The CDR3 bases are TGTGCCAGCAGTCAGCAGAGCTCTGGGGCCAACGTCCTGACTTTC. It yields the protein CASSQQSSGANVLTF. The V and J genes are TRBV7-2 and TRBJ2-6; D call uncertain. Trimming shortened V by 6 bases and J by 0 bases, and 9 bases separated the two germline ends. The CDR3 has 15 residues. The germline V gene has CDR1 SGHTA and CDR2 FQGNSA.

There are a few counts of this clone. The CDR3 region has the DNA TGTGCCAGCAGTGCGCTCGGAAACACCATATATTTT. Translation: CASSALGNTIYF. The rearrangement joins TRBV28 to TRBJ1-3; D gene uncertain. Germline-derived CDR1 and CDR2 are MDHEN and SYDVKM. Trimming shortened V by 5 bases and J by 4 bases, and 6 bases separated the two germline ends. This CDR3 is 12 amino acids long.

This clone was found a few times. This rearrangement joins TRBV9 to TRBJ1-1, with 9 positions matching TRBD1. This CDR3 is built from 15 residues. Germline loops: CDR1 SGDLS, CDR2 YYNGEE. J gave up 4 bases and V 4 bases, and 8 bases lay outside the gene matches. CDR3 in DNA: TGTGCCAGCAGCCCCGGAGGACAGGGGATCACTGAAGCTTTCTTT. This encodes CASSPGGQGITEAFF.

In this sample, this clone turned up a few times. V and J are TRBV6-6 and TRBJ1-2; D is unclear. This CDR3 spans 16 amino acids. The germline V gene encodes CDR1 MNHNY and CDR2 SVGAGI (reference sequence). V lost 4 bases and J 0 bases, leaving 15 bases between the germline ends. The CDR3 bases are TGTGCCAGCAGTTCCACAGCCAGCGAGGCTAACTATGGCTACACCTTC. The encoded protein is CASSSTASEANYGYTF.

This clone turned up a few times. This chain connects TRBV4-3 to TRBJ2-7, with TRBD1 matching over 7 bases. Germline V gives CDR1 LGHNA, CDR2 YSLEER. V shed 2 bases and J 2 bases; nucleotides not matched to a gene: 9. The CDR3 loop spans 16 amino acids. CDR3 sequence reads: CASSQTADREAYEQYF. In DNA, the CDR3 is TGCGCCAGCAGCCAAACCGCAGACAGGGAAGCCTACGAGCAGTACTTC.

This clone was seen only a few times. V gene TRBV2 combines with J gene TRBJ1-1, with D possibly being TRBD1 (6 bases). CDR3 length: 15 residues. The ends were cut back, 3 bases at V and 2 bases at J, with 13 bases in the middle. Germline CDR1 SNHLY, CDR2 FYNNEI. The CDR3 region has the DNA TGTGCCAGCAGTGATCAAGGAGGGGGTAACACTGAAGCTTTCTTT. Its protein is CASSDQGGGNTEAFF.

The chain joins TRBV7-9 to TRBJ1-5, with D unresolved. With 1 base removed from V and 10 bases from J, the gap between germline ends came to 11 bases. There are 13 residues in the CDR3. Germline CDR1 is SEHNR and CDR2 is FQNEAQ (reference sequence). The CDR3 DNA reads TGTGCCAGCAGCTTAGGTTTTCCCTCCCCCCAGCATTTT. Protein: CASSLGFPSPQHF.